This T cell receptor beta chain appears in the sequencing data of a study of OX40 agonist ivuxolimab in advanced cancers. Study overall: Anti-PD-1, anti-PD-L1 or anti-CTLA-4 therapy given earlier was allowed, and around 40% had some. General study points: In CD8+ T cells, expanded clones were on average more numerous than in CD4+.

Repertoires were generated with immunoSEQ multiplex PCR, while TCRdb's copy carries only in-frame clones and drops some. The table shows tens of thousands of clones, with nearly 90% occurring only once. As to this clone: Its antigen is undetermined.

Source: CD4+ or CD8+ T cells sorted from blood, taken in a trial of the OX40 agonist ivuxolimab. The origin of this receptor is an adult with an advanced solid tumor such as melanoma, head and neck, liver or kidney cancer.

The CDR3: CAINTHPYEQYF. CDR3 DNA: TGTGCCATCAACACCCACCCCTACGAGCAGTACTTC. The chain links TRBV6-1 to TRBJ2-7; D ambiguous. Germline V gives CDR1 MNHNS, CDR2 SASEGT. The length of the CDR3 is 12 residues. Deletions cut 10 bases from V and 2 bases from J, with 12 bases between.